Listed here is a single TCR beta chain. The record originates from a study of technical replicates of blood from a handful of donors. The ends lost 1 base at V and 4 bases at J; junction bases unmatched: 4. CDR1 and CDR2 from the germline V gene are MGHDK and SYGVNS. This CDR3 has 15 amino acids. Method: immunoSEQ multiplex PCR; TCRdb's copy keeps in-frame clones and lacks some. The sample lists more than 65,000 clones, 91% occurring once. The sequence derives from a human donor in good health. Some clones in this sample may be carry-over from other donors' samples. J is TRBJ2-7 and V is TRBV25-1, with 10 nucleotides matching TRBD2. Input material: T cells isolated from PBMCs. In DNA form, the CDR3 reads TGTGCCAGCAGTGAATCGGGACTAGCGAAATACGAGCAGTACTTC. It codes for CASSESGLAKYEQYF.